These 22 T cell receptor beta chains were sequenced from one sample in a study of T-cell memory formation after mild COVID-19 (dated by TCRdb to about 2021). Library generation was performed with 5' RACE. Instrument on record: Illumina NovaSeq 6000. TCRdb ran its own pipeline on the public reads, namely fastp trimming at Q25 and MiXCR clone calling, and kept in-frame beta chains. Every CDR3 protein is listed once, alongside the most common genes and DNA of its rows. A total of more than 350,000 distinct CDR3 sequences appear in this sample, approximately 15% of them only once. The top ten clones comprise 20% to 25% of the sample. The sequencing input was PBMCs or a T cell subset sorted from them (not recorded which). The receptors were gathered from a man younger than 35 who had mild COVID-19 (a few samples of this study predate the infection). The sample titles of this study are shuffled in the database, so cell type and time point are left out; the donor was told from shared clones.

This clonotype was observed a handful of times. V gene TRBV7-8 combines with J gene TRBJ1-2, with a possible D match to TRBD1 (6 bases). V was pared by 4 bases and J by 8 bases, with 11 bases between. Germline V gene sequence: CDR1 SGHVS, CDR2 FQNEAQ. The CDR3 extends over 12 amino acids. Written as DNA, the CDR3 is TGTGCCAGCAGCTCATACAGGGAAGGCTACACCTTC. Translated: CASSSYREGYTF.

In its sample, this clonotype was seen a few times. V usage is TRBV12-3 or TRBV12-4 and J usage is TRBJ2-7; 8 nucleotides agree with TRBD1. The trim removed 7 bases at V and 4 bases at J, leaving 6 bases unmatched. There are 13 residues in the CDR3. CDR3 in amino acids: CASTKDREYEQYF. Here the CDR3 DNA reads TGTGCCAGCACCAAGGACAGGGAATACGAGCAGTACTTC.

The V call is TRBV12-3 or TRBV12-4, the J call TRBJ1-2; possibly TRBD1 for D (6 bases). The CDR3 is 15 amino acids. Trimming took 5 bases from V and 4 from J, leaving 17 bases between them. CDR3 region: CASSRKQGDPYGYTF. The CDR3 DNA follows: TGTGCCAGCAGTCGAAAACAGGGAGATCCCTATGGCTACACCTTC.

CDR3 nucleotide sequence: TGTGCCAGCAGCCACGTGGGACCGGGACGTAGTATCTTCACCGGGGAGCTGTTTTTT. Amino acids: CASSHVGPGRSIFTGELFF. V gene TRBV14 combines with J gene TRBJ2-2; D may be TRBD1 or TRBD2 (5 bases each). Per germline, CDR1 SGHDN and CDR2 FVKESK. V was clipped by 3 bases and J by 4 bases, with 24 bases between them. There are 19 residues in the CDR3.

This chain links TRBV7-3 with TRBJ2-6; D uncertain. The germline V and J ends were trimmed by 5 bases and 0 bases, with 8 bases remaining between them. Per the germline V gene, CDR1 is SGHTA and CDR2 is FQGTGA. The CDR3 totals 15 residues. The DNA for the CDR3 is TGTGCCAGCAGCCCCTCTCTCTCTGGGGCCAACGTCCTGACTTTC. Its translation: CASSPSLSGANVLTF.

CDR3 sequence (DNA): TGTGCCAGCAGTTTTGGCAGGACAGATCAGCCCCAGCATTTT. It codes for CASSFGRTDQPQHF. J is TRBJ1-5 and V is TRBV12-3 or TRBV12-4; D perhaps matches TRBD1 (6 bases). This CDR3 contains 14 residues. V was clipped by 3 bases and J by 5 bases, with 11 bases between them.

The chain recombines TRBV4-1 with TRBJ2-5; TRBD1 is a possible D gene (5 bases). The CDR3 runs 15 residues. Germline CDR1 is MGHRA and CDR2 is YSYEKL. V was pared by 0 bases and J by 2 bases, with 10 bases between. This chain's CDR3 is CASSQDPGLQETQYF. CDR3 in DNA: TGCGCCAGCAGCCAAGACCCAGGGTTACAAGAGACCCAGTACTTC.

Worth noting for this clonotype: Just one base apart from a much larger clone, this may be a read error. The chain carries TRBV7-2 and TRBJ2-1; D is ambiguous. Trimming removed 0 bases from V and 8 bases from J, with 5 bases in between. The CDR3 has 12 amino acids. Germline V gives CDR1 SGHTA, CDR2 FQGNSA. CDR3 in DNA: TGTGCCAGCAGCTTAGCGTGGGATGAGCAGTTCTTC. Translated: CASSLAWDEQFF.

The genes are TRBV6-5 and TRBJ1-1; D remains unclear. This CDR3 has 15 residues. V was clipped by 2 bases and J by 2 bases, with 12 bases between them. Germline V lookup: CDR1 MNHEY, CDR2 SVGAGI. The DNA for the CDR3 is TGTGCCAGCAGTTACGGCCAGGTTCGTAACACTGAAGCTTTCTTT. This codes for CASSYGQVRNTEAFF.

The chain is built from TRBV6-2 or TRBV6-3 and TRBJ2-7, with 7 bases that match TRBD1. From germline, CDR1 is MNHEY and CDR2 SVGEGT. V lost 8 bases to trimming and J lost 1 base; unmatched junction nucleotides: 2. The CDR3 spans 12 residues. The DNA of the CDR3 is TGTGCCAGCGAGGGACAGTCCTACGAGCAGTACTTC. Translated, it gives CASEGQSYEQYF.

The rearrangement joins TRBV6-2 or TRBV6-3 to TRBJ2-4; 7 positions match TRBD1. Trimming at V came to 7 bases and at J to 14 bases, leaving 17 bases not matched to a gene. The CDR3 is made up of 14 amino acids. The germline CDR1 and CDR2 sequences are MNHEY and SVGEGT. The CDR3 loop is CASTGGPSQSGEYF. The CDR3, as DNA: TGTGCCAGCACAGGGGGACCGTCCCAATCAGGGGAGTACTTC.

This clonotype has a handful of counts. The CDR3 protein is CASSLNPTVRGGSFF. The CDR3 DNA is TGTGCCAGCAGCTTAAATCCGACAGTTCGGGGAGGTTCTTTCTTT. This chain uses TRBV7-2 with TRBJ1-1, with D perhaps TRBD1 (5 bases). CDR3 length: 15 residues. CDR1 is SGHTA and CDR2 is FQGNSA in the germline V gene. Trimming stripped 2 bases from V and 12 bases from J, with 22 bases between.

This chain connects TRBV7-2 to TRBJ2-7; no reliable D call. This CDR3 contains 13 residues. The V and J ends lost 2 bases and 2 bases respectively, with 7 bases between them. Germline V lookup: CDR1 SGHTA, CDR2 FQGNSA. The CDR3 sequence is CASSLLATYEQYF. CDR3 sequence (DNA): TGTGCCAGCAGCTTATTGGCCACCTACGAGCAGTACTTC.

The V and J genes are TRBV12-3 or TRBV12-4 and TRBJ1-6, with a weak D call TRBD1 (5 bases). This CDR3 is built from 17 residues. Trimming shortened V by 4 bases and J by 8 bases, and 21 bases separated the two germline ends. CDR3 residues: CASSWLSRLLGDSPLHF. CDR3 nucleotide sequence: TGTGCCAGCAGTTGGCTGTCGAGACTCCTAGGGGATTCACCCCTCCACTTT.

The chain has TRBV12-3 or TRBV12-4 and TRBJ2-3; TRBD2 matches at 9 bases. The CDR3 spans 15 residues. With 6 bases clipped from V and 6 bases from J, the junction kept 10 bases outside the gene matches. The CDR3 region is CASSPGLAVTDTQYF. In DNA, the CDR3 is TGTGCCAGCAGCCCGGGACTAGCTGTCACGGATACGCAGTATTTT.

The genes are TRBV9 and TRBJ2-5, with a weak D call TRBD1 (5 bases). This CDR3 has 14 residues. The V end lost 0 bases, the J end lost 1 base, and 7 bases lay between the germline ends. From germline, CDR1 is SGDLS and CDR2 YYNGEE. The CDR3 sequence is CASSVGGSQETQYF. The CDR3 DNA reads as TGTGCCAGCAGCGTAGGGGGCTCCCAAGAGACCCAGTACTTC. Together with reference TRBV9 and TRBJ2-5, the CDR3 gives the full variable domain: DSGVTQTPKHLITATGQRVTLRCSPRSGDLSVYWYQQSLDQGLQFLIQYYNGEERAKGNILERFSAQQFPDLHSELNLSSLELGDSALYFCASSVGGSQETQYFGPGTRLLVL.

This clonotype was seen ten or more times. The V gene is TRBV27, the J gene TRBJ1-2; D unclear. Germline CDR1 MNHEY, CDR2 SMNVEV (reference sequence). This CDR3 spans 13 amino acids. V shed 2 bases and J shed 2 bases, with 6 bases lying between them. The CDR3 here is CASSLGVNYGYTF. The DNA for the CDR3 is TGTGCCAGCAGTTTAGGCGTCAACTATGGCTACACCTTC.

This chain links TRBV29-1 with TRBJ1-3; the D is unclear. Trimming shortened V by 4 bases and J by 2 bases, and 9 bases separated the two germline ends. The CDR3 covers 13 residues. CDR1 and CDR2 from the germline V gene are SQVTM and ANQGSEA. The CDR3 is CSVARGTGNTIYF. CDR3 nucleotides: TGCAGCGTTGCCCGGGGAACTGGAAACACCATATATTTT.

This clonotype was observed a single time. This chain joins TRBV4-2 and TRBJ2-7; weak D call: TRBD1 (5 bases). CDR1 LGHNA and CDR2 YNFKEQ come from the germline V gene. Trimming removed 0 bases at V and 3 bases at J, with 12 bases between. The length of the CDR3 is 15 residues. The CDR3 DNA follows: TGTGCCAGCAGCCAAGACAGGGTACGCCTCTACGAGCAGTACTTC. This encodes CASSQDRVRLYEQYF.

This clonotype occurred many times. The chain is built from TRBV29-1 and TRBJ2-3, with 11 bases aligning to TRBD1. J gave up 0 bases and V 7 bases, and 3 bases lay outside the gene matches. There are 14 residues in the CDR3. CDR1 is SQVTM and CDR2 is ANQGSEA in the germline V gene. CDR3 bases: TGCAGCGCCGGACAGGGGGCTAGCACAGATACGCAGTATTTT. Protein sequence: CSAGQGASTDTQYF.

This clonotype has only a few counts. The chain employs TRBV29-1 and TRBJ2-1; no reliable D call. With 2 bases removed from V and 7 bases from J, the gap between germline ends came to 9 bases. The CDR3 is made up of 12 amino acids. CDR1 is SQVTM, CDR2 ANQGSEA, per germline. This CDR3 is CSVELDLNEQFF. CDR3 nucleotides: TGCAGCGTTGAACTAGACTTAAATGAGCAGTTCTTC.

The chain carries TRBV15 and TRBJ1-1; D is uncertain. The germline CDR1 and CDR2 sequences are LNHNV and YYDKDF (reference sequence). The CDR3 contains 15 residues. V shed 1 base and J shed 2 bases, with 11 bases lying between them. CDR3 in DNA: TGTGCCACCAGCAGAGGATACCGAGAAAACACTGAAGCTTTCTTT. It encodes CATSRGYRENTEAFF.